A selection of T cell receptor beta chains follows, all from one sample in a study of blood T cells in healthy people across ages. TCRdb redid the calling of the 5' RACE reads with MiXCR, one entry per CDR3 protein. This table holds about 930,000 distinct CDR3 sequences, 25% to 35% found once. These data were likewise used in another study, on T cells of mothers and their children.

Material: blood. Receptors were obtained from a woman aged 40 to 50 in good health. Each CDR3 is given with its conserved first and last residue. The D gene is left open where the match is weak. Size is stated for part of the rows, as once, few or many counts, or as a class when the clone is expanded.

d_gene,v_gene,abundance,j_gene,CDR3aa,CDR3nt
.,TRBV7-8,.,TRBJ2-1,CASSLGGVYNGQFF,TGTGCCAGCAGCTTAGGTGGAGTCTACAATGGGCAGTTCTTC
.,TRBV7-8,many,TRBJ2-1,CASSLARTASSYNEQFF,TGTGCCAGCAGCTTAGCTAGGACAGCCAGCTCCTACAATGAGCAGTTCTTC
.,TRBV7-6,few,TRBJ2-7,CASSLGQATAEQYF,TGTGCCAGCAGCTTAGGACAGGCCACAGCCGAGCAGTACTTC
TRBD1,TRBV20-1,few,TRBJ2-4,CSARDPRDSDIQYF,TGCAGTGCTAGAGATCCCCGGGACAGTGATATTCAGTACTTC
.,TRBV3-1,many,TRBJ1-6,CASSIQLNNSPLHF,TGTGCCAGCAGCATACAACTAAACAATTCACCCCTCCACTTT
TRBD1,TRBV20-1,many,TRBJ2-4,CSARTGFKNIQYF,TGCAGTGCGCGGACAGGGTTTAAAAACATTCAGTACTTC
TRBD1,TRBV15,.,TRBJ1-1,CATSGQGSWGTEAFF,TGTGCCACCTCCGGACAGGGGTCTTGGGGCACTGAAGCTTTCTTT
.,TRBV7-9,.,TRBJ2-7,CASSSQGAQYF,TGTGCCAGCAGCTCTCAGGGAGCCCAGTACTTC
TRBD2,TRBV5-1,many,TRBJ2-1,CASSFGEGEQFF,TGCGCCAGCAGCTTTGGGGAGGGTGAGCAGTTCTTC
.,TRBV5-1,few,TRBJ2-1,CASSLVAGRPYNEQFF,TGCGCCAGCAGCTTGGTTGCCGGGCGGCCCTACAATGAGCAGTTCTTC
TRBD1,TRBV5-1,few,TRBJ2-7,CASSSYRGRVYEQYF,TGCGCCAGCAGCAGCTACAGGGGGCGTGTGTACGAGCAGTACTTC
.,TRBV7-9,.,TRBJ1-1,CASSLSETRNSEAFF,TGTGCCAGCAGCTTAAGCGAGACAAGGAATTCTGAAGCTTTCTTT
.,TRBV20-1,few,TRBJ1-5,CSAPDGNQPQHF,TGCAGTGCTCCGGACGGGAATCAGCCCCAGCATTTT
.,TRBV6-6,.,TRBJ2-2,CASTQDYNTGELFF,TGTGCCAGCACCCAGGACTATAACACCGGGGAGCTGTTTTTT
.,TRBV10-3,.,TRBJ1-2,CAISESGQTLYGYTF,TGTGCCATCAGTGAGTCGGGCCAGACTCTCTATGGCTACACCTTC
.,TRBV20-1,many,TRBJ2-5,CSATAGTLGETQYF,TGCAGTGCTACTGCCGGGACCCTAGGCGAGACCCAGTACTTC
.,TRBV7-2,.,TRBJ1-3,CASSLSQGGNTIYF,TGTGCCAGCAGCTTATCCCAGGGTGGAAACACCATATATTTT
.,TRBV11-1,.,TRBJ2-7,CAGSSRDSYNEQYF,TGTGCCGGCAGCTCCCGGGACTCCTACAATGAGCAGTACTTC
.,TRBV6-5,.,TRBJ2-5,CASSSVRDGYETQYF,TGTGCCAGCAGTTCCGTCAGGGATGGGTATGAGACCCAGTACTTC
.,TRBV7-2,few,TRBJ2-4,CATSLGLNEQYF,TGTGCCACTTCTTTAGGGTTGAATGAGCAGTACTTC
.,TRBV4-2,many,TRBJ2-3,CASSQESGPGTDTQYF,TGTGCCAGCAGCCAAGAGAGCGGGCCGGGCACAGATACGCAGTATTTT
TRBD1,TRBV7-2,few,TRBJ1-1,CASSPRTGKHDKAFF,TGTGCCAGCAGCCCCCGGACAGGAAAGCATGATAAGGCTTTCTTT
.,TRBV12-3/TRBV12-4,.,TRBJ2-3,CASSLTYTQYF,TGTGCCAGCAGTTTAACGTATACGCAGTATTTT
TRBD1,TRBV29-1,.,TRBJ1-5,CSVSLGQGYQPQHF,TGCAGCGTTTCCCTGGGACAGGGGTATCAGCCCCAGCATTTT
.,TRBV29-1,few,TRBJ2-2,CSVEDPTGELFF,TGCAGCGTTGAAGACCCCACCGGGGAGCTGTTTTTT
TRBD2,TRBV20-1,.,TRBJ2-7,CSARDGLAGYEQYF,TGCAGTGCTAGAGATGGACTAGCGGGGTACGAGCAGTACTTC
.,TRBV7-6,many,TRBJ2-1,CASSLIQGFSYNEQFF,TGTGCCAGCAGTCTAATTCAGGGGTTCTCCTACAATGAGCAGTTCTTC
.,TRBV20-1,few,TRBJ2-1,CSARDPAASSYNEQFF,TGCAGTGCTAGAGATCCCGCCGCGTCCTCCTACAATGAGCAGTTCTTC
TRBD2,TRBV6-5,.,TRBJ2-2,CASSYRPGGPGELFF,TGTGCCAGCAGTTACCGACCGGGGGGGCCCGGGGAGCTGTTTTTT
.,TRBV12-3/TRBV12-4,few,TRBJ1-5,CASQPGGGNQPQHF,TGTGCCAGCCAACCGGGGGGAGGCAATCAGCCCCAGCATTTT
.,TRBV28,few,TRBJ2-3,CASRHPSADTQYF,TGTGCCAGCAGACACCCGAGCGCAGATACGCAGTATTTT
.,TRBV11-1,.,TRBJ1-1,CASSLRGRGAFF,TGTGCCAGCAGCCTAAGGGGCCGGGGAGCTTTCTTT
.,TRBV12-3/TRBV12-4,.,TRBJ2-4,CASRFEGEQYF,TGTGCCAGCAGATTTGAGGGGGAGCAGTACTTC
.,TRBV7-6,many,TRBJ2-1,CASSPQGGEIYNEQFF,TGTGCCAGCAGCCCGCAGGGGGGGGAGATATACAATGAGCAGTTCTTC
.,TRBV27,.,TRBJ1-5,CASSLVKGTSNQPQHF,TGTGCCAGCAGTTTAGTTAAGGGGACGAGCAATCAGCCCCAGCATTTT
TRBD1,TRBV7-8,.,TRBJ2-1,CASSAGTATSYNEQFF,TGTGCCAGCAGCGCCGGGACAGCCACCTCCTACAATGAGCAGTTCTTC
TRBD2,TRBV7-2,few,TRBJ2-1,CASSLGIAGRGNEQFF,TGTGCCAGCAGCTTAGGAATAGCGGGGAGGGGGAATGAGCAGTTCTTC
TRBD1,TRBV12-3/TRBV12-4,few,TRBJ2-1,CASSLVGDSEEFF,TGTGCCAGCAGTTTAGTGGGGGACAGTGAAGAGTTCTTC
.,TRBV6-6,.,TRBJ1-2,CASNLGLASYGYTF,TGTGCCAGCAATCTAGGCCTCGCGTCCTATGGCTACACCTTC
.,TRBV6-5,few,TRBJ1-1,CASRLRDTEAFF,TGTGCCAGCAGGCTCAGGGATACTGAAGCTTTCTTT
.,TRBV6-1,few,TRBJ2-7,CASSEIYGDYEQYF,TGTGCCAGCAGTGAAATCTACGGAGACTACGAGCAGTACTTC
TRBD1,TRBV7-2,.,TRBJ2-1,CAGSPEGALLYNEQFF,TGTGCCGGCAGTCCCGAGGGGGCCCTTTTGTACAATGAGCAGTTCTTC
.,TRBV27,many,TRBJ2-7,CASSLNDNSYEQYF,TGTGCCAGCAGTTTAAATGACAACTCCTACGAGCAGTACTTC